This record covers a single T cell receptor (beta chain). Its antigen is as yet unknown. In the same sample, other DNA sequences code for this CDR3. This sample is drawn from a study of shared clonotypes between healthy human individuals. Subsets obtained from CD4+ cells comprised CD45RA+ naive and CD45RA-negative memory cells. General observations from the study: Rarefaction curves obtained for sorted subsets showed sequencing incomplete despite large depth. A few donors showed sharing of 4.5% to 6% of naive CD4 clonotypes.

The repertoire was sequenced with immunoSEQ multiplex PCR; TCRdb's copy has only in-frame clones and lacks some. Of fewer than 3 million clones listed, 80% to 95% are singletons. Trimming removed 1 base at V and 7 bases at J, with 4 bases between. This CDR3 spans 12 amino acids. CDR1 and CDR2 from the germline V gene are MDHEN and SYDVKM. This TCR came from a young man in good health. Some clones in this sample may be carry-over from other donors' samples. The sequenced sample consisted of naive CD4+ T cells from PBMCs. Subset of the sample: CD45RA+ positively selected. The chain couples TRBV28 to TRBJ1-4; D gene uncertain. The CDR3: CASSLLGEKLFF. The CDR3 region has the DNA TGTGCCAGCAGTTTATTGGGTGAAAAACTGTTTTTT.